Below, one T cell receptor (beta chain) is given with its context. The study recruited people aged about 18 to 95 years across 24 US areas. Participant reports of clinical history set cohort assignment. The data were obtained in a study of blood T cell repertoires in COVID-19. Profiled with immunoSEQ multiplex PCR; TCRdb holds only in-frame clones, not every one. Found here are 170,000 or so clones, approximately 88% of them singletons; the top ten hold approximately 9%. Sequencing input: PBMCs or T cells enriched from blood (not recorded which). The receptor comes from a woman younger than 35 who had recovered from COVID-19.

CDR3 DNA: TGTGCCAGCAGTGGACAGGGCAAAGCCTATGGCTACACCTTC. It encodes CASSGQGKAYGYTF. The chain uses TRBV2 and TRBJ1-2, with 7 bases lining up with TRBD1. The CDR3 is 14 amino acids. V shed 4 bases, J shed 4 bases, and the junction held 6 bases outside the gene matches. The V gene's germline CDR1 is SNHLY and CDR2 FYNNEI.